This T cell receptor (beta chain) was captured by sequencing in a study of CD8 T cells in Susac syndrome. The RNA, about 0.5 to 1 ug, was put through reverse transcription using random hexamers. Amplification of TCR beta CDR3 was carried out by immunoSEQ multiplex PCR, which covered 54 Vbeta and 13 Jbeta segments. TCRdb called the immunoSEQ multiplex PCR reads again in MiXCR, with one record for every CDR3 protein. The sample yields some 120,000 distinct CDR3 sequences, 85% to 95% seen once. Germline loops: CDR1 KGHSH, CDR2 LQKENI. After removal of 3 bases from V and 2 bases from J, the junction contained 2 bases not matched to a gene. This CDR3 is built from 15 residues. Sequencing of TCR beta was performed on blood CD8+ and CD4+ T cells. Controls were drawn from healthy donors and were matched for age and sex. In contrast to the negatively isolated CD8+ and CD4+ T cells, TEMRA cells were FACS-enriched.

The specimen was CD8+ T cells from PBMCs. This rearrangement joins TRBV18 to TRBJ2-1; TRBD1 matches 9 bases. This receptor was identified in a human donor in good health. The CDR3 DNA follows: TGTGCCAGCTCACCCACAGGGGGCCCCTACAATGAGCAGTTCTTC. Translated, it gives CASSPTGGPYNEQFF.